Listed below are T cell receptor beta chains from one sample, sequenced in a study of T cells in Graves' hyperthyroidism and ophthalmopathy. TCRdb re-called the multiplex PCR reads through MiXCR, storing one row per CDR3 protein. The repertoire holds about 380,000 distinct CDR3 sequences, with less than 20% as singletons. The sample was blood. The receptor set was obtained from a young man with Graves' ophthalmopathy. Each CDR3 is given with its conserved first and last residue. The order of the fields is clone size, V gene, D gene, CDR3 length, J gene, CDR3 DNA, CDR3 protein. The D gene is left open where the match is weak. Clone sizes are given selectively: once, few, many, or a class where the clone is expanded.

clone_size: many; v_call: TRBV5-1; d_call: -; cdr3_length: 14; j_call: TRBJ2-3; cdr3_nt: TGCGCCAGCAGCTTGGACGGAAGCACAGATACGCAGTATTTT; cdr3_aa: CASSLDGSTDTQYF
clone_size: many; v_call: TRBV3-1; d_call: -; cdr3_length: 12; j_call: TRBJ2-1; cdr3_nt: TGTGCCAGCAGCCAAGATGACGGTGAGCAGTTCTTC; cdr3_aa: CASSQDDGEQFF
clone_size: many; v_call: TRBV12-3/TRBV12-4; d_call: -; cdr3_length: 12; j_call: TRBJ1-1; cdr3_nt: TGTGCCAGCAGTCCTGGGCGGACTGAAGCTTTCTTT; cdr3_aa: CASSPGRTEAFF
clone_size: -; v_call: TRBV3-1; d_call: -; cdr3_length: 15; j_call: TRBJ2-7; cdr3_nt: TGTGCCAGCAGCCAAGATCTGGGAGATTACTACGAGCAGTACTTC; cdr3_aa: CASSQDLGDYYEQYF
clone_size: few; v_call: TRBV18; d_call: TRBD1; cdr3_length: 16; j_call: TRBJ1-1; cdr3_nt: TGTGCCAGCTCACCGACCGCCACAGGGGGGGAATCGTCCGCTTTCTTT; cdr3_aa: CASSPTATGGESSAFF
clone_size: many; v_call: TRBV5-1; d_call: -; cdr3_length: 15; j_call: TRBJ1-1; cdr3_nt: TGCGCCAGCAGCTTGGAGGCTGGTGCGAACACTGAAGCTTTCTTT; cdr3_aa: CASSLEAGANTEAFF
clone_size: many; v_call: TRBV5-1; d_call: TRBD1; cdr3_length: 15; j_call: TRBJ1-1; cdr3_nt: TGCGCCAGCAGCCCACAGGGGGATATGAACACTGAAGCTTTCTTT; cdr3_aa: CASSPQGDMNTEAFF
clone_size: -; v_call: TRBV12-3/TRBV12-4; d_call: TRBD2; cdr3_length: 15; j_call: TRBJ2-1; cdr3_nt: TGTGCCAGCAGCTTAGGGGCGGGAGGAAACAATGAGCAGTTCTTC; cdr3_aa: CASSLGAGGNNEQFF
clone_size: -; v_call: TRBV2; d_call: TRBD1; cdr3_length: 17; j_call: TRBJ1-3; cdr3_nt: TGTGCCAGCAGCGCCCACCGGGACAGGGGCTCTGGAAACACCATATATTTT; cdr3_aa: CASSAHRDRGSGNTIYF
clone_size: -; v_call: TRBV12-3/TRBV12-4; d_call: TRBD2; cdr3_length: 17; j_call: TRBJ2-3; cdr3_nt: TGTGCCAGCAGTTCACCCGCGGGACGGGGGGGTGCAGATACGCAGTATTTT; cdr3_aa: CASSSPAGRGGADTQYF
clone_size: many; v_call: TRBV5-1; d_call: -; cdr3_length: 14; j_call: TRBJ2-7; cdr3_nt: TGCGCCAGCAGCTTCCGGGAAGGGCCCTACGAGCAGTACTTC; cdr3_aa: CASSFREGPYEQYF
clone_size: many; v_call: TRBV12-3/TRBV12-4; d_call: -; cdr3_length: 12; j_call: TRBJ1-2; cdr3_nt: TGTGCCAGCAGTTTAGTTACCTATGGCTACACCTTC; cdr3_aa: CASSLVTYGYTF
clone_size: -; v_call: TRBV20-1; d_call: -; cdr3_length: 14; j_call: TRBJ2-7; cdr3_nt: TGCAGTGCTACACCAGGGACTTTGTCCTACGAGCAGTACTTC; cdr3_aa: CSATPGTLSYEQYF
clone_size: -; v_call: TRBV24-1; d_call: TRBD2; cdr3_length: 17; j_call: TRBJ2-1; cdr3_nt: TGTGCCACCAGTGATTTCAAAGCAGCGGGGGGGCATAATGAGCAGTTCTTC; cdr3_aa: CATSDFKAAGGHNEQFF
clone_size: few; v_call: TRBV6-2/TRBV6-3; d_call: -; cdr3_length: 12; j_call: TRBJ1-1; cdr3_nt: TGTGCCAGCAGTTACTCCTCAGGAACGACTTTCTTT; cdr3_aa: CASSYSSGTTFF
clone_size: many; v_call: TRBV6-1; d_call: TRBD2; cdr3_length: 14; j_call: TRBJ2-1; cdr3_nt: TGTGCCAGCAGGACTAGCGGGGGTCTCACTGAGCAGTTCTTC; cdr3_aa: CASRTSGGLTEQFF
clone_size: few; v_call: TRBV19; d_call: TRBD1; cdr3_length: 13; j_call: TRBJ2-7; cdr3_nt: TGTGCCAGTAGTATTACAGGGGGCAGGGAGCAGTACTTC; cdr3_aa: CASSITGGREQYF
clone_size: many; v_call: TRBV5-1; d_call: TRBD1; cdr3_length: 14; j_call: TRBJ1-1; cdr3_nt: TGCGCCAGCAGCCTCCGCACAGGGGACCCTGAAGCTTTCTTT; cdr3_aa: CASSLRTGDPEAFF
clone_size: many; v_call: TRBV6-1; d_call: -; cdr3_length: 14; j_call: TRBJ2-7; cdr3_nt: TGTGCCAGCAGATCATCCGGGACCGGATACGAGCAGTACTTC; cdr3_aa: CASRSSGTGYEQYF
clone_size: many; v_call: TRBV11-2; d_call: TRBD1; cdr3_length: 14; j_call: TRBJ1-1; cdr3_nt: TGTGCCAGCAGCTACCACAGGGGTGTCACTGAAGCTTTCTTT; cdr3_aa: CASSYHRGVTEAFF
clone_size: many; v_call: TRBV5-1; d_call: TRBD1; cdr3_length: 14; j_call: TRBJ1-1; cdr3_nt: TGCGCCAGCAGCTTCGACAGGGTATACACTGAAGCTTTCTTT; cdr3_aa: CASSFDRVYTEAFF
clone_size: -; v_call: TRBV3-1; d_call: -; cdr3_length: 15; j_call: TRBJ2-7; cdr3_nt: TGTGCCAGCAGCCAAGTGTTAGGGGCCCAGGGGGGGCAGTACTTC; cdr3_aa: CASSQVLGAQGGQYF
clone_size: many; v_call: TRBV20-1; d_call: TRBD2; cdr3_length: 15; j_call: TRBJ2-3; cdr3_nt: TGCAGTGCTAAGATTAGCGGGGGAGGCACAGATACGCAGTATTTT; cdr3_aa: CSAKISGGGTDTQYF
clone_size: many; v_call: TRBV7-8; d_call: TRBD1; cdr3_length: 14; j_call: TRBJ2-3; cdr3_nt: TGTGCCAGCACCCCCGGTCCGCCGACAGGGGGCAGGTATTTT; cdr3_aa: CASTPGPPTGGRYF
clone_size: many; v_call: TRBV5-1; d_call: TRBD1; cdr3_length: 20; j_call: TRBJ2-1; cdr3_nt: TGCGCCAGCAGCCCTTCCTCCGGGACAGCAAACCGTCCATCCTACAATGAGCAGTTCTTC; cdr3_aa: CASSPSSGTANRPSYNEQFF
clone_size: many; v_call: TRBV7-9; d_call: -; cdr3_length: 17; j_call: TRBJ2-1; cdr3_nt: TGTGCCAGCAGCTCCCCGCCGGGTCTGACTCTTCAGGGGGAGCAGTTCTTC; cdr3_aa: CASSSPPGLTLQGEQFF
clone_size: many; v_call: TRBV11-2; d_call: -; cdr3_length: 18; j_call: TRBJ1-5; cdr3_nt: TGTGCCAGCAGCTTATTGGGCGGGGGAGGCCATAGCAATCAGCCCCAGCATTTT; cdr3_aa: CASSLLGGGGHSNQPQHF
clone_size: -; v_call: TRBV27; d_call: TRBD1; cdr3_length: 15; j_call: TRBJ2-7; cdr3_nt: TGTGCCAGCAGTTTAGGACAGGGTTGGACCTACGAGCAGTACTTC; cdr3_aa: CASSLGQGWTYEQYF
clone_size: -; v_call: TRBV5-1; d_call: -; cdr3_length: 16; j_call: TRBJ2-3; cdr3_nt: TGCGCCAGCAGCTTTACCGGGACAACTAGCACAGATACGCAGTATTTT; cdr3_aa: CASSFTGTTSTDTQYF